This TCR beta chain appears in the sequencing data of a study of T cell repertoires in cytomegalovirus infection. At the level of the study: Matching HLA type and CMV infection were both indicated by public TCR beta signatures. General study results and limits: The study found HLA-C-restricted CMV-specific TCR beta clonotypes dominating the ex vivo response.

A word on this clonotype: Its antigen remains unidentified.

The CDR3 has 16 residues. V was trimmed by 1 base and J by 0 bases, leaving 7 bases between them. The germline V gene encodes CDR1 LNHNV and CDR2 YYDKDF (reference sequence). One entry per CDR3 protein, called by TCRdb with MiXCR from the reads. The sample holds hundreds of thousands of distinct CDR3 sequences; 22% are singletons and the top ten take roughly 18%. The sequenced sample consisted of CD8+ T cells from PBMCs. The gene calls are TRBV15 and TRBJ2-6; maybe TRBD2 (6 bases). The TCR was taken from a human donor in good health (CMV status not recorded). Some clones in this sample may be carry-over from other donors' samples. CDR3 protein: CATSRGGDSGANVLTF. The CDR3 DNA reads TGTGCCACCAGCAGAGGGGGGGACTCTGGGGCCAACGTCCTGACTTTC.